A single sample is the source of the 24 T cell receptor beta chains below, sequenced in a study of CD4 and CD8 cells across lung adenocarcinoma regions. TCRdb redid the calling of the PCR reads with MiXCR, one entry per CDR3 protein. Here the sample spans some 23,000 distinct CDR3 sequences, around 50% being singletons. Sequenced sample: CD8+ T cells from the center of a lung tumor. The source of these receptors is a male donor with lung adenocarcinoma. The CD4 and CD8 labels of this study may be unreliable.

The CDR3 bases are TGTGCCAGCAGCTTAGGTAACAGCCTCAATCAGCCCCAGCATTTT. It is translated as CASSLGNSLNQPQHF. The rearrangement joins TRBV7-2 to TRBJ1-5; D gene ambiguous. CDR3 size: 15 residues. CDR1 and CDR2 (germline): SGHTA, FQGNSA. The V and J ends lost 1 base and 3 bases respectively, with 10 bases between them.

The chain links TRBV20-1 to TRBJ2-3, with a tentative D call TRBD2 (5 bases). V lost 5 bases and J lost 4, with 10 bases in between. The CDR3 consists of 12 residues. The germline gives CDR1 DFQATT, CDR2 SNEGSKA (reference sequence). This CDR3 is CSAPPGSDTQYF. The CDR3 DNA is TGCAGTGCTCCTCCGGGATCAGATACGCAGTATTTT.

J is TRBJ1-2 and V is TRBV12-3 or TRBV12-4; no reliable D call. V was clipped by 4 bases and J by 10 bases, with 19 bases between them. The CDR3 contains 14 residues. The CDR3 here is CASSSTIDHNDYTF. As DNA, the CDR3 is TGTGCCAGCAGTTCTACTATCGACCACAATGACTACACCTTC.

Judged by abundance, this clonotype is medium-sized. The chain combines TRBV6-1 with TRBJ2-1; D remains unclear. V dropped 6 bases and J dropped 10 bases, with 10 bases sitting between them. Looked up from germline, CDR1 is MNHNS and CDR2 is SASEGT. This CDR3 has 11 amino acids. This CDR3 reads CASRSNGEQFF. In nucleotides, the CDR3 is TGTGCCAGCAGATCAAATGGGGAGCAGTTCTTC.

J is TRBJ2-1 and V is TRBV7-8; 7 bases match TRBD2. The DNA end favors TRBJ2-7, so the J call may be wrong. CDR3 size: 16 residues. The germline gives CDR1 SGHVS, CDR2 FQNEAQ. CDR3 sequence reads: CASSRGGAGDSYEQYF. The CDR3 DNA follows: TGTGCCAGCAGCCGCGGTGGGGCGGGGGACTCCTACGAGCAGTACTTC.

This chain links TRBV12-3 or TRBV12-4 with TRBJ2-1; 8 bases map to TRBD2. The CDR3 consists of 15 residues. The V gene end was trimmed by 5 bases and the J gene end by 2 bases; junction bases not matched to a gene: 5. CDR3 region: CASSGTSGPYNEQFF. The CDR3 region has the DNA TGTGCCAGCAGTGGTACTAGCGGACCCTACAATGAGCAGTTCTTC.

The V call is TRBV6-1, the J call TRBJ2-1, with TRBD1 matching 12 bases. The DNA end lines up better with TRBJ2-7; the J call may be wrong. This CDR3 spans 14 amino acids. CDR1 is MNHNS, CDR2 SASEGT, per germline. The CDR3 protein is CASSRDRGLYEQYF. The CDR3 bases are TGTGCCAGCAGCCGGGACAGGGGGCTTTACGAGCAGTACTTC.

This clonotype was detected many times. The rearrangement joins TRBV6-5 to TRBJ1-6; D is unclear. Germline-derived CDR1 and CDR2 are MNHEY and SVGAGI. The length of the CDR3 is 14 residues. V was pared by 4 bases and J by 2 bases, with 6 bases between. The CDR3 protein is CASSSGPYNSPLHF. CDR3 DNA: TGTGCCAGCAGTTCTGGGCCCTATAATTCACCCCTCCACTTT.

This clonotype is medium-sized within its sample. The chain joins TRBV27 to TRBJ2-1; TRBD1 might be the D (6 bases). The tail of the sequence fits TRBJ2-7 better, so the J call may be wrong. The CDR3 totals 14 residues. Germline values: CDR1 MNHEY, CDR2 SMNVEV (reference sequence). The CDR3 DNA is TGTGCCAGCAGTTTATCGTTAGGGGGATACGAGCAGTACTTC. Its translation is CASSLSLGGYEQYF.

This clonotype is medium-sized in the sample. In nucleotides, the CDR3 is TGTGCCAGCACAGCACTAGCGGGCCCAGGCAACGAGCAGTACTTC. Protein sequence: CASTALAGPGNEQYF. V usage is TRBV6-1 and J usage is TRBJ2-1; 9 bases align to TRBD2. The closer fit of TRBJ2-7 to the DNA end suggests the J call may be wrong. CDR1 and CDR2 from the germline V gene are MNHNS and SASEGT. This CDR3 contains 15 residues.

In its sample, this clonotype was seen once. The CDR3 is CASREGSGGASTDTQYF. In nucleotides, the CDR3 is TGTGCCAGCAGGGAGGGGAGCGGGGGCGCTAGCACAGATACGCAGTATTTT. The genes are TRBV27 and TRBJ2-3; TRBD2 matches at 8 bases. The V gene end was trimmed by 6 bases and the J gene end by 0 bases; junction bases not matched to a gene: 11. This CDR3 has 17 residues. In germline, CDR1 is MNHEY, CDR2 SMNVEV (reference sequence).

In this sample, this clonotype turned up a few times. Likely a read error: the CDR3 ends without its conserved phenylalanine or tryptophan. Because the CDR3's place on the DNA is in doubt, the DNA is left out and the CDR3 is given as listed by TCRdb. The chain recombines TRBV10-3 with TRBJ2-1; the table assigns TRBD1, which was not confirmed against the DNA. Ends included, the CDR3 has 9 residues. The germline gives CDR1 ENHRY, CDR2 SYGVKD. The CDR3 here is CAITVSRVP.

This clonotype was observed at least ten times. The CDR3 is CASSTGAQETQYF. The CDR3 DNA reads as TGTGCCAGCAGCACAGGGGCCCAAGAGACCCAGTACTTC. The chain has TRBV7-3 and TRBJ2-5; TRBD1 agrees at 7 bases. The CDR3 runs 13 residues. V shed 5 bases, J shed 1 base, and the junction held 1 base outside the gene matches. The germline CDR1 and CDR2 sequences are SGHTA and FQGTGA.

Within the sample, this clonotype is medium-sized. The chain uses TRBV6-5 and TRBJ1-1; possible D gene TRBD1, 6 bases. Trimming pared 6 bases from V and 1 base from J, leaving 9 bases between. The CDR3 sequence is 13 residues long. CDR1 and CDR2 from the germline V gene are MNHEY and SVGAGI. CDR3 region: CASRLQGNTEAFF. The CDR3 nucleotides are TGTGCCAGCAGATTACAGGGGAACACTGAAGCTTTCTTT.

The chain is built from TRBV15 and TRBJ1-1, with D unclear. V dropped 0 bases and J dropped 0 bases, with 2 bases sitting between them. The CDR3 covers 13 residues. CDR1 and CDR2 (germline): LNHNV, YYDKDF (reference sequence). CDR3 coding DNA: TGTGCCACCAGCAGAGACTTGAACACTGAAGCTTTCTTT. It translates to CATSRDLNTEAFF.

This clonotype rates as medium-sized. The gene calls are TRBV27 and TRBJ2-1; 9 bases agree with TRBD2. Germline V CDR1 and CDR2: MNHEY, SMNVEV (reference sequence). There are 18 residues in the CDR3. With V trimmed by 4 bases and J by 4 bases, 14 bases remained unmatched. The CDR3 protein is CASSSPQGQLAGYNEQFF. CDR3 bases: TGTGCCAGCAGTTCGCCACAGGGTCAGCTAGCGGGATACAATGAGCAGTTCTTC.

V and J are TRBV6-5 and TRBJ2-3; TRBD2 matches at 7 bases. The CDR3 sequence is 15 residues long. The J segment lost 3 bases and the V segment lost 4 bases, leaving 7 bases of the junction unmatched. CDR1 and CDR2 from the germline V gene are MNHEY and SVGAGI. CDR3 region: CASSWGGEGTDTQYF. In DNA form, the CDR3 reads TGTGCCAGCAGTTGGGGAGGGGAAGGGACAGATACGCAGTATTTT.

This clonotype showed up many times. This rearrangement joins TRBV7-2 to TRBJ2-3, with TRBD1 matching over 7 bases. The CDR3 length is 13 residues. With 3 bases clipped from V and 9 bases from J, the junction kept 6 bases outside the gene matches. CDR1 is SGHTA and CDR2 is FQGNSA in the germline V gene. CDR3 DNA sequence: TGTGCCAGCAGCTTCCCCGACAGGGTCACGCAGTATTTT. It is translated as CASSFPDRVTQYF.

The chain is built from TRBV4-2 and TRBJ2-2; 7 nucleotides match TRBD1. The germline V gene has CDR1 LGHNA and CDR2 YNFKEQ. This CDR3 comprises 17 residues. V lost 3 bases and J lost 7; bases outside the gene matches: 14. The CDR3 DNA is TGTGCCAGCAGCCACCTATTCACAGGGGATCGTGGCGGGGAGCTGTTTTTT. Translating gives CASSHLFTGDRGGELFF.

V gene TRBV28 combines with J gene TRBJ2-1, with D unresolved. The V end was cut by 1 base, the J end by 9 bases, with 7 bases between. Germline CDR1 is MDHEN and CDR2 is SYDVKM. The CDR3 totals 12 residues. The chain's CDR3 is CASSLSAFEQFF. In nucleotides, the CDR3 is TGTGCCAGCAGTTTATCTGCGTTTGAGCAGTTCTTC.

As concerns this clonotype: The CDR3 carries no conserved terminal phenylalanine or tryptophan, so it likely arises from a read error. V gene TRBV7-2 combines with J gene TRBJ2-3, with D possibly matching TRBD1 (5 bases). Trimming cost V 3 bases and J 2 bases, with 9 bases left between them. Per germline, CDR1 SGHTA and CDR2 FQGNSA. The CDR3 contains 14 residues. CDR3 amino acids: CASSFGRVTDTQYS. For the CDR3, the DNA is TGTGCCAGCAGCTTTGGCAGGGTCACAGATACGCAGTATTCG.

The sample holds a few counts of this clonotype. The chain links TRBV27 to TRBJ2-1; 10 positions match TRBD2. The CDR3 is 17 amino acids. CDR1 is MNHEY and CDR2 is SMNVEV in the germline V gene (reference sequence). After removal of 6 bases from V and 0 bases from J, the junction contained 8 bases not matched to a gene. DNA for the CDR3: TGTGCCAGCAGCGCGGGACTAGCGATTAGCTCCTACAATGAGCAGTTCTTC. Its protein product is CASSAGLAISSYNEQFF.

The gene calls are TRBV10-3 and TRBJ2-1, with D unclear. The length of the CDR3 is 13 residues. V lost 8 bases, J lost 6 bases, and 14 bases lay in between. Germline V gives CDR1 ENHRY, CDR2 SYGVKD. For the CDR3, the DNA is TGTGCCATCGGTACGGGTTCGGCCAATGAGCAGTTCTTC. This encodes CAIGTGSANEQFF.

This clonotype was seen more than once but under ten times. The rearrangement joins TRBV3-1 to TRBJ2-4, with a weak D call TRBD1 (5 bases). Looked up from germline, CDR1 is LGHDT and CDR2 is YNNKEL (reference sequence). CDR3 length equals 14 residues. Trimming pared 6 bases from V and 6 bases from J, leaving 15 bases between. DNA for the CDR3: TGTGCCAGCAGTCCTAATCGACAGACAAACATTCAGTACTTC. As protein: CASSPNRQTNIQYF.